Listed below are T cell receptor beta chains from one sample, sequenced in a study of CD4+ T cells in melanoma. TCRdb's table, derived via immunoSEQ multiplex PCR, lists solely in-frame clones and lacks some. The sample records about 140,000 clones, 80% to 95% being singletons. Receptor source: a human donor with melanoma. The CDR3 runs from the conserved cysteine through the conserved F or W. Fields, in order: D gene, V gene, clone size, J gene, CDR3 protein, CDR3 DNA. D genes are given only for firm matches. Size values are once, few and many counts, or a class for expanded clones, and some rows have none.

TRBD1	TRBV6-5	NA	TRBJ1-2	CASSPSDRPNYGYTF	TGTGCCAGCAGCCCCTCGGACAGGCCCAACTATGGCTACACCTTC
NA	TRBV6-1	NA	TRBJ1-5	CASHLGGVRPQHF	TGTGCCAGCCACTTGGGGGGGGTGCGGCCCCAGCATTTT
NA	TRBV9	NA	TRBJ2-3	CASTEGGPSTDTQYF	TGTGCCAGCACGGAGGGGGGACCCAGCACAGATACGCAGTATTTT
TRBD2	TRBV27	once	TRBJ2-2	CASSFGEGWRTGELFF	TGTGCCAGCAGTTTTGGGGAGGGCTGGCGAACCGGGGAGCTGTTTTTT
TRBD1	TRBV9	NA	TRBJ2-5	CASSGSTGWMETQYF	TGTGCCAGCAGCGGATCGACAGGGTGGATGGAGACCCAGTACTTC
NA	TRBV15	NA	TRBJ1-2	CATSRAPGGVVYGYTF	TGTGCCACCAGCAGAGCCCCCGGGGGAGTGGTCTATGGCTACACCTTC
TRBD1	TRBV19	NA	TRBJ1-2	CASTVGGQGAWNGYTF	TGTGCCAGTACCGTCGGCGGGCAGGGGGCATGGAATGGCTACACCTTC
NA	TRBV4-1	NA	TRBJ1-4	CASSTQTGFDEKLFF	TGCGCCAGCAGCACACAGACAGGTTTTGATGAAAAACTGTTTTTT
NA	TRBV7-8	NA	TRBJ1-5	CASSLVRGDGGAQPQHF	TGTGCCAGCAGCCTAGTACGCGGGGACGGTGGAGCGCAGCCCCAGCATTTT
TRBD2	TRBV7-3	NA	TRBJ2-7	CASSLAGGPAEQYF	TGTGCCAGCAGTTTAGCGGGGGGGCCCGCCGAGCAGTACTTC
TRBD1	TRBV7-9	NA	TRBJ1-1	CASSQGAGAEAFF	TGTGCCAGCTCGCAGGGGGCGGGCGCTGAAGCTTTCTTT
TRBD2	TRBV5-1	NA	TRBJ2-3	CASRRTSASTDTQYF	TGCGCCAGCAGGAGGACTAGCGCTAGCACAGATACGCAGTATTTT
NA	TRBV6-1	NA	TRBJ1-5	CASRYGTFQPQHF	TGTGCCAGCAGGTATGGGACATTTCAGCCCCAGCATTTT
NA	TRBV21-1	NA	TRBJ2-5	CASSKEAKGRDREGETQYF	TGTGCCAGCAGCAAAGAGGCAAAAGGGCGGGACAGGGAAGGAGAGACCCAGTACTTC
NA	TRBV6-1	NA	TRBJ1-3	CASSEWGGERNTIYF	TGTGCCAGCAGTGAATGGGGGGGAGAAAGGAACACCATATATTTT
NA	TRBV6-6	NA	TRBJ2-7	CASKTQGLEQYF	TGTGCCAGCAAAACACAGGGATTAGAGCAGTACTTC
NA	TRBV6-1	NA	TRBJ1-4	CASSEAAVGQRLFF	TGTGCCAGCAGTGAAGCGGCGGTAGGGCAGCGGCTGTTTTTT
NA	TRBV30	NA	TRBJ2-1	CAWGLGVNRDFNEQFF	TGTGCCTGGGGCCTGGGGGTGAACAGGGATTTCAATGAGCAGTTCTTC
TRBD1	TRBV11-2	once	TRBJ1-2	CASSLDGGTGVYGYTF	TGTGCCAGCAGCTTAGATGGCGGGACAGGGGTCTATGGCTACACCTTC
NA	TRBV18	NA	TRBJ2-1	CASSPREGLNEQFF	TGTGCCAGCTCACCACGTGAGGGGCTCAATGAGCAGTTCTTC
NA	TRBV10-2	NA	TRBJ1-5	CASSESHGNQPQHF	TGCGCCAGCAGTGAGTCTCACGGCAATCAGCCCCAGCATTTT
TRBD1	TRBV9	once	TRBJ1-6	CASSLGQYNSPLHF	TGTGCCAGCAGCCTGGGACAGTATAATTCACCCCTCCACTTT
TRBD1	TRBV5-1	once	TRBJ1-4	CASSPGTGGEKLFF	TGCGCCAGCAGCCCTGGGACAGGGGGCGAAAAACTGTTTTTT
TRBD2	TRBV5-1	NA	TRBJ2-1	CASSLVVASGGDYNEQFF	TGCGCCAGCAGCTTGGTCGTGGCTAGCGGGGGTGATTACAATGAGCAGTTCTTC
NA	TRBV7-6	once	TRBJ1-6	CASSLVLGRFNSPLHF	TGTGCCAGCAGCTTAGTCTTGGGACGCTTCAATTCACCCCTCCACTTT
TRBD1	TRBV2	NA	TRBJ2-7	CASSVLAGGIGEQYF	TGTGCCAGCAGTGTCCTGGCAGGGGGAATAGGAGAGCAGTACTTC
TRBD2	TRBV7-9	once	TRBJ2-1	CASSASGGAWFF	TGTGCCAGCAGCGCCAGCGGGGGGGCTTGGTTCTTC
TRBD1	TRBV6-1	NA	TRBJ1-2	CASSAGTGGNYGYTF	TGTGCCAGCAGTGCTGGGACAGGGGGTAACTATGGCTACACCTTC
TRBD2	TRBV27	NA	TRBJ2-1	CASSSGRGGSFSEQFF	TGTGCCAGCAGTTCAGGCCGGGGGGGCAGCTTTAGCGAGCAGTTCTTC
TRBD1	TRBV4-1	NA	TRBJ1-2	CASSQHNRGDGYTF	TGCGCCAGCAGCCAACACAACAGGGGTGATGGCTACACCTTC
TRBD2	TRBV5-4	NA	TRBJ2-1	CASSLGLASSDEQFF	TGTGCCAGCAGCTTGGGACTAGCATCTTCTGATGAGCAGTTCTTC
NA	TRBV6-6	NA	TRBJ1-3	CASSYSSTQRTIYF	TGTGCCAGCAGTTACTCATCCACCCAGCGTACCATATATTTT
TRBD1	TRBV11-2	NA	TRBJ1-1	CASSAWDRGGGEAFF	TGTGCCAGCAGTGCATGGGACAGGGGAGGAGGTGAAGCTTTCTTT
NA	TRBV7-9	NA	TRBJ1-5	CASSLKGGSNQPQHF	TGTGCCAGCAGCCTCAAAGGGGGTTCCAATCAGCCCCAGCATTTT
TRBD1	TRBV19	NA	TRBJ1-5	CASSTLPGQGSNQPQHF	TGTGCCAGTAGTACACTTCCGGGACAGGGTAGCAATCAGCCCCAGCATTTT
TRBD1	TRBV18	once	TRBJ1-6	CASSPDRDNSPLHF	TGTGCCAGCTCACCAGACAGGGATAATTCACCCCTCCACTTT